The clone carrying this T cell receptor (beta chain) was detected only once. What it recognizes is unknown. Between the trimmed V and J ends, which lost 3 bases and 3 bases, there was a span of 14 bases. This CDR3 is built from 15 residues. Looked up from germline, CDR1 is LNHDA and CDR2 is SQIVND (reference sequence). This record comes from a study of radiotherapy plus CTLA-4 blockade in lung cancer. Study-wide findings and caveats: Following radiotherapy plus ipilimumab, tumor-derived TCR clones expanded in the blood.

Profiling relied on immunoSEQ multiplex PCR, and the TCRdb table lists in-frame clones only, not all of them. The repertoire has 50,000 to 70,000 clones, 70% to 85% of them found once; the top ten carry 6% to 7%. The receptor was isolated from a human donor with non-small cell lung cancer whose response to radiotherapy plus ipilimumab could not be evaluated. V and J are TRBV19 and TRBJ1-1; D gene uncertain. The source material was peripheral blood, sampled from a patient treated with radiotherapy plus ipilimumab. The CDR3 loop is CASSMVSGLYTEAFF. The CDR3 bases are TGTGCCAGTAGTATGGTCTCGGGGTTATACACTGAAGCTTTCTTT.